The subject of this entry is one TCR beta chain. Sequencing was performed with immunoSEQ multiplex PCR; in TCRdb, only in-frame clones are kept and a portion is missing. The sample has roughly 81,000 clones; about 86% are singletons. This specimen belongs to a study of blood T cell repertoires in COVID-19. Looking at the study overall: Sites across the United States, Italy and Spain contributed samples from acute and convalescent COVID-19.

The receptor was isolated from an older man with active or convalescent COVID-19. Sequenced sample: peripheral blood.

The CDR3 region is CASSLSPQGGYHEQFF. DNA of the CDR3: TGTGCCAGCAGCTTAAGCCCACAGGGGGGTTATCATGAGCAGTTCTTC. The chain links TRBV7-3 to TRBJ2-1; TRBD1 agrees at 8 bases. The CDR3 spans 16 residues. Per the germline V gene, CDR1 is SGHTA and CDR2 is FQGTGA. With 1 base clipped from V and 8 bases from J, the junction kept 10 bases outside the gene matches.